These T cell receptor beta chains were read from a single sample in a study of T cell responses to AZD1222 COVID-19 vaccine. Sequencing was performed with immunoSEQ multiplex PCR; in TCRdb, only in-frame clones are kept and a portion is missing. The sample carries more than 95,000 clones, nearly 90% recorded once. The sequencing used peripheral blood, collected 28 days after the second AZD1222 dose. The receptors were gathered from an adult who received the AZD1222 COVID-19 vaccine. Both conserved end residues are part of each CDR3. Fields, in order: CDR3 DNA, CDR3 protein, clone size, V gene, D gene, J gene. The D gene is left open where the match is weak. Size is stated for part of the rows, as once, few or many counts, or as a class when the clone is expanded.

TGCGCCAGCAGGTTGGGGTACGAGCAGTACTTC	CASRLGYEQYF	.	TRBV5-1	.	TRBJ2-7
TGTGCCAGCAGCCAAGTTAGGACAGGCGCTACTGAAGCTTTCTTT	CASSQVRTGATEAFF	.	TRBV3-1/TRBV3-2	TRBD1	TRBJ1-1
TGTGCCAGCAGCTTAGCGGGACAGGGGTACGACGAGCAGTACTTC	CASSLAGQGYDEQYF	.	TRBV11-2	TRBD1	TRBJ2-7
TGTGCCATCAGGGCGGGATACGGGGACAATGAGCAGTTCTTC	CAIRAGYGDNEQFF	once	TRBV10-3	.	TRBJ2-1
TGTGCCAGCAGTGCACCGGGACAGGGGGCTTCACCCCTCCACTTT	CASSAPGQGASPLHF	.	TRBV28	TRBD1	TRBJ1-6
TGTGCCAGCAGACCTGGGACAGGGGTTTCCACCTACGAGCAGTACTTC	CASRPGTGVSTYEQYF	.	TRBV28	TRBD1	TRBJ2-7
TGTGCCAGCAGCGAGGCCAGCACCTCACGGGCATATGGCTACACCTTC	CASSEASTSRAYGYTF	.	TRBV21-1	.	TRBJ1-2
TGTGCCAGCAGTTCCCCCTACCTGAACACTGAAGCTTTCTTT	CASSSPYLNTEAFF	.	TRBV28	.	TRBJ1-1
TGTGCCAGCAGCTTAGGAGGGGGGACTGCAACTTACGAGCAGTACTTC	CASSLGGGTATYEQYF	once	TRBV7-2	.	TRBJ2-7
TGTGCCAGCACTGTAGGGGGCGGAAGTGAAAAACTGTTTTTT	CASTVGGGSEKLFF	.	TRBV6-5	TRBD1	TRBJ1-4
TGTGCCAGCGGGACTACTCTCACAGATACGCAGTATTTT	CASGTTLTDTQYF	.	TRBV19	TRBD2	TRBJ2-3
TGCGCCAGCAGTGACGGGGAAAACACTGAAGCTTTCTTT	CASSDGENTEAFF	.	TRBV10-2	.	TRBJ1-1
TGTGCCAGCAGCCAAGGGACTAGCGGGAGAGACGAGCAGTACTTC	CASSQGTSGRDEQYF	.	TRBV4-2	TRBD2	TRBJ2-7
TGTGCCATCAGCTCTGGGACTAGCGGGAGGGGTGCTAGGGGTGAGCAGTTCTTC	CAISSGTSGRGARGEQFF	.	TRBV10-3	TRBD2	TRBJ2-1
TGTGCCACCACCCTACAGGGCAATCAGCCCCAGCATTTT	CATTLQGNQPQHF	.	TRBV15	.	TRBJ1-5
TGTGCCATCAGTACCGAAACGAGCTCCTACAATGAGCAGTTCTTC	CAISTETSSYNEQFF	.	TRBV10-3	.	TRBJ2-1
TGTGCCAGCTCTAGTAACAGCGGGGACCGCTCCCTCCACTTT	CASSSNSGDRSLHF	.	TRBV18	.	TRBJ1-6
TGCGCCAGCAGCCCCGGGGCGGTGTACGAGCAGTACTTC	CASSPGAVYEQYF	.	TRBV5-1	.	TRBJ2-7
TGCAGCGTGGGGGGGAGGGCCGATGGCTACACCTTC	CSVGGRADGYTF	.	TRBV29-1	.	TRBJ1-2
TGTGCCAGCAGCTTAAACACAGTTCCAGATACGCAGTATTTT	CASSLNTVPDTQYF	.	TRBV11-3	.	TRBJ2-3
TGTGCCACCAGTGATTCAGGGGGGTATGGCTACACCTTC	CATSDSGGYGYTF	.	TRBV24-1	TRBD1	TRBJ1-2
TGTGCCAGCACCCAAGGGCTTACCTACGAGCAGTACTTC	CASTQGLTYEQYF	.	TRBV7-2	.	TRBJ2-7
TGTGCCACCGGGCAGCGTAGCACAGATACGCAGTATTTT	CATGQRSTDTQYF	.	TRBV6-5	.	TRBJ2-3
TGTGCCAGCAGCATTGGACTAGCGAGTGATGAGCAGTTCTTC	CASSIGLASDEQFF	.	TRBV7-2	TRBD2	TRBJ2-1